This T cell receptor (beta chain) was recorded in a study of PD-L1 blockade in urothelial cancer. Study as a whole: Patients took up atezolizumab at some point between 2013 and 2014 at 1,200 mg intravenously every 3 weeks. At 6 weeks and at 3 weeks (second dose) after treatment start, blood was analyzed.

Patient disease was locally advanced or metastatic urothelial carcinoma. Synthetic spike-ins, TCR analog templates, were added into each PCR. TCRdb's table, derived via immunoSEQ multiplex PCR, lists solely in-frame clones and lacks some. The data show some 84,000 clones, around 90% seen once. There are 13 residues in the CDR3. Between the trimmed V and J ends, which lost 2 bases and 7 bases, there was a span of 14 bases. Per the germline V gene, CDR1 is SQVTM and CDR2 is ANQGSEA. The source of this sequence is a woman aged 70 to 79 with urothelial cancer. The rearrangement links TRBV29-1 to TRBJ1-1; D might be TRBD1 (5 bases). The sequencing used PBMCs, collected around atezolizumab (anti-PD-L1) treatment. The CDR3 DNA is TGCAGCGTTGAAAGCGGGCAGGGTGATGAAGCTTTCTTT. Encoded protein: CSVESGQGDEAFF.